This is a list of T cell receptor beta chains from one sample in a study of blood T cell repertoires in COVID-19. The repertoire was sequenced with immunoSEQ multiplex PCR; TCRdb's copy has only in-frame clones and lacks some. The sample has under 80,000 clones, over 60% seen once. Input material: peripheral blood. The receptors derive from a man aged 55 to 70 with COVID-19, enrolled during active disease. The CDR3 runs from the conserved cysteine through the conserved F or W. The D gene is left open where the match is weak. Size tells how often a clone was seen (once, few, many) or the class of an expanded clone, and some rows leave it out.

TRBV5-5	TRBJ2-7	.	.	TGTGCCAGCAGCTTGTCGGGTACCTACGAGCAGTACTTC	CASSLSGTYEQYF
TRBV5-4	TRBJ2-7	TRBD2	.	TGTGCCAGCAGCACGCGGGAGTACGAGCAGTACTTC	CASSTREYEQYF
TRBV19	TRBJ2-5	TRBD1	.	TGTGCCAGTAGTACGGGACAGGGCTTTCCAGAGACCCAGTACTTC	CASSTGQGFPETQYF
TRBV6-5	TRBJ2-7	TRBD2	.	TGTGCCAGCAGTTACTCGGGGGGGGTGTCCTACGAGCAGTACTTC	CASSYSGGVSYEQYF
TRBV19	TRBJ1-5	TRBD1	.	TGTGCCAGTACTAAACGGACAGGGGGCGGCAATCAGCCCCAGCATTTT	CASTKRTGGGNQPQHF
TRBV6-6	TRBJ2-7	.	once	TGTGCCAGCAGCCTTTCTCCGAGCTCCTACGAGCAGTACTTC	CASSLSPSSYEQYF
TRBV4-2	TRBJ2-5	TRBD2	.	TGTGCCAGCAGCCAAGAGGTAGCGGGGGGGCTGGGGGAGACCCAGTACTTC	CASSQEVAGGLGETQYF
TRBV11-3	TRBJ1-4	TRBD1	.	TGTGCCAGCAGCTTAGAGCCTACAGGGGGCGGACTGTTTTTT	CASSLEPTGGGLFF
TRBV27	TRBJ1-2	TRBD1	.	TGTGCCAGCAGTATCACCGGGACAGCAAACTATGGCTACACCTTC	CASSITGTANYGYTF
TRBV4-1	TRBJ1-4	.	large	TGCGCCAGCAGCCAAGAGGACAGTAATGAAAAACTGTTTTTT	CASSQEDSNEKLFF
TRBV9	TRBJ2-7	TRBD1	.	TGTGCCAGCAGCCCACAGGGGTTTACCTACGAGCAGTACTTC	CASSPQGFTYEQYF
TRBV4-2	TRBJ1-4	.	.	TGTGCCAGCAGCCAAGAGGGCCGGTCGGGGGAAAAACTGTTTTTT	CASSQEGRSGEKLFF
TRBV19	TRBJ2-4	.	.	TGTGCCAGTAGTACCCCCCAGGGGGGTTTGAACATTCAGTACTTC	CASSTPQGGLNIQYF
TRBV5-1	TRBJ1-1	.	.	TGCGCCAGCAGCTTCGGGACTGAAGCTTTCTTT	CASSFGTEAFF
TRBV5-1	TRBJ2-7	TRBD2	few	TGCGCCAGCAGCTTAGCGGGGTGGGACGAGCAGTACTTC	CASSLAGWDEQYF
TRBV19	TRBJ2-3	.	.	TGTGCCAGTAGGGACGGACTAAACACAGATACGCAGTATTTT	CASRDGLNTDTQYF
TRBV12-5	TRBJ1-5	.	few	TGTGCTAGTTGGGGCCCCATTATCCCCCAGCATTTT	CASWGPIIPQHF
TRBV9	TRBJ1-6	.	.	TGTGCCAGCAGCGTAGAAATGAGAAATTCACCCCTCCACTTT	CASSVEMRNSPLHF
TRBV19	TRBJ1-5	TRBD1	many	TGTGCCAGTAGTGCGGACAGGACGAGGCCCCAGCATTTT	CASSADRTRPQHF
TRBV11-3	TRBJ2-2	.	.	TGTGCCAGCAGCTGGGGACTCCCCACCGGGGAGCTGTTTTTT	CASSWGLPTGELFF
TRBV5-6	TRBJ1-1	.	few	TGTGCCAGCAGCTATTTAGAGGCAGGGGCAGGCACTGAAGCTTTCTTT	CASSYLEAGAGTEAFF
TRBV28	TRBJ1-2	.	once	TGTGCCAGCAGTTTAAGACAGTATGGCTACACCTTC	CASSLRQYGYTF
TRBV7-3	TRBJ1-1	.	few	TGTGCCAGCAGCCAAGGGGGAAGGGGAGAAGCTTTCTTT	CASSQGGRGEAFF
TRBV3-1/TRBV3-2	TRBJ2-2	.	.	TGTGCCAGCAGCAGGGACTCGTACACCGGGGAGCTGTTTTTT	CASSRDSYTGELFF
TRBV10-3	TRBJ1-3	.	.	TGTGCCACCATGGACAGAACGAACTCTGGAAACACCATATATTTT	CATMDRTNSGNTIYF
TRBV7-6	TRBJ2-5	TRBD2	.	TGTGCCAGCAGCTTAAACGAAATAGCGGGGGGTGAGACCCAGTACTTC	CASSLNEIAGGETQYF
TRBV3-1/TRBV3-2	TRBJ1-6	.	once	TGTGCCAGCAGCCAAGAGGCTTCACCCCTCCACTTT	CASSQEASPLHF